A single sample is the source of the 13 T cell receptor beta chains below, sequenced in a study of blood T cell repertoires in COVID-19. Assay: immunoSEQ multiplex PCR; the TCRdb copy retains only in-frame clones and omits some. Of 200,000 to 250,000 clones listed, over 75% were seen once; the top ten hold 3% to 4%. Sequenced sample: PBMCs or T cells enriched from blood (not recorded which). Every receptor here comes from a woman aged 30 to 39 who had been exposed to COVID-19.

The chain joins TRBV18 to TRBJ2-6; TRBD2 matches 7 bases. There are 22 residues in the CDR3. Germline V gene data show CDR1 as KGHSH and CDR2 as LQKENI. The V and J ends lost 1 base and 0 bases, in that order; junction bases with no gene match: 18. This chain's CDR3 is CASSPLHSSSGGISSGANVLTF. CDR3 bases: TGTGCCAGCTCACCACTTCATAGTAGTTCGGGGGGAATTAGCTCTGGGGCCAACGTCCTGACTTTC.

J is TRBJ2-7 and V is TRBV6-5; D possibly corresponds to TRBD1 (7 bases). The germline CDR1 and CDR2 sequences are MNHEY and SVGAGI. The CDR3 is 15 residues long. With 0 bases removed from V and 3 bases from J, the gap between germline ends came to 12 bases. This CDR3 reads CASSYSARGVYEQYF. The CDR3 nucleotides are TGTGCCAGCAGTTACTCCGCCAGGGGGGTCTACGAGCAGTACTTC.

The chain combines TRBV28 with TRBJ2-3, with 8 bases fitting TRBD1. CDR1 is MDHEN and CDR2 is SYDVKM in the germline V gene. V lost 8 bases to trimming and J lost 4 bases; unmatched junction nucleotides: 17. The CDR3 has 17 residues. In DNA, the CDR3 is TGTGCCAGCGAAAGTCCACTTCAGGCAGGGGGCGCAGATACGCAGTATTTT. Encoded protein: CASESPLQAGGADTQYF.

The chain joins TRBV6-5 to TRBJ2-7, with D maybe TRBD1 (5 bases). V was shortened by 0 bases and J by 3 bases, with 9 bases between the two germline ends. CDR1 is MNHEY, CDR2 SVGAGI, per germline. The CDR3 covers 14 residues. CDR3 residues: CASSYSDGHYEQYF. The CDR3 nucleotides are TGTGCCAGCAGTTACTCGGACGGACACTACGAGCAGTACTTC.

A note on this clone: One end of the junction varies from germline; a read error may be responsible. The gene calls are TRBV7-7 and TRBJ2-2; D ambiguous. The CDR3 has 13 amino acids. The germline V gene encodes CDR1 SSHAT and CDR2 FNYEAQ (reference sequence). The CDR3 sequence is CASSSSLAGELFF. CDR3 sequence (DNA): TGTGCTAGCAGCTCCTCCTTAGCCGGGGAGCTGTTTTTT.

This clone was recorded once. V is TRBV19 and J is TRBJ1-3, with D tentatively TRBD1 (6 bases). Deletions cut 3 bases from V and 2 bases from J, with 14 bases between. The CDR3 is 16 amino acids. Germline V lookup: CDR1 LNHDA, CDR2 SQIVND (reference sequence). CDR3: CASSIIGTPPGNTIYF. The DNA of the CDR3 is TGTGCCAGTAGTATTATCGGGACACCACCTGGAAACACCATATATTTT.

This clone appeared a single time. The chain is built from TRBV19 and TRBJ2-7; 11 bases match TRBD1. Germline CDR1 is LNHDA and CDR2 is SQIVND (reference sequence). J gave up 6 bases and V 3 bases, and 10 bases lay outside the gene matches. The CDR3 sequence is 16 residues long. CDR3 residues: CASSISTPGTGGEQYF. CDR3 in DNA: TGTGCCAGTAGTATTTCAACCCCCGGGACAGGGGGCGAGCAGTACTTC.

This clone has only one observation. The genes are TRBV3-1 (or the pseudogene TRBV3-2) and TRBJ2-1; TRBD2 aligns across 13 bases. From germline, CDR1 is LGHDT and CDR2 YNNKEL (reference sequence). The CDR3 has 19 amino acids. The V segment lost 2 bases and the J segment 9 bases; nucleotides outside the gene matches: 16. DNA for the CDR3: TGTGCCAGCAGCCAATTAGACACCCGACTAGCGGGAGGTTTCGGTGAGCAGTTCTTC. Its protein is CASSQLDTRLAGGFGEQFF.

The genes are TRBV20-1 and TRBJ2-7; TRBD1 matches at 7 bases. Germline V gene lookup returns CDR1 DFQATT and CDR2 SNEGSKA (reference sequence). The V segment lost 3 bases and the J segment 3 bases; nucleotides outside the gene matches: 5. The CDR3 loop spans 13 amino acids. The CDR3 coding sequence is TGCAGTGCTAGTGATGCAGGGGGCTACGAGCAGTACTTC. It translates to CSASDAGGYEQYF.

The chain has TRBV3-1 (or the pseudogene TRBV3-2) and TRBJ2-7; 11 bases are shared with TRBD2. Germline CDR1 is LGHDT and CDR2 is YNNKEL (reference sequence). The CDR3 covers 16 residues. V was pared by 4 bases and J by 4 bases, with 9 bases of the junction left unmatched. The CDR3 loop reads CASSPPGLAEDYEQYF. The CDR3 DNA is TGTGCCAGCAGCCCACCGGGACTAGCGGAAGATTACGAGCAGTACTTC.

The chain carries TRBV2 and TRBJ1-1; D ambiguous. The CDR3 has 14 amino acids. V gave up 0 bases and J gave up 3 bases, with 8 bases separating them. CDR1 and CDR2 from the germline V gene are SNHLY and FYNNEI. The CDR3 spells CASSEANTYTEAFF. CDR3 nucleotide sequence: TGTGCCAGCAGTGAAGCTAACACCTACACTGAAGCTTTCTTT.

The V gene is TRBV18, the J gene TRBJ2-2, with D perhaps matching TRBD1 (6 bases). V shed 3 bases and J shed 0 bases, with 17 bases lying between them. The germline V gene has CDR1 KGHSH and CDR2 LQKENI. This CDR3 has 18 amino acids. The CDR3 reads CASSPLLLQGANTGELFF. CDR3 DNA: TGTGCCAGCTCACCTCTTCTCCTACAGGGTGCGAACACCGGGGAGCTGTTTTTT.

The chain uses TRBV12-3 or TRBV12-4 and TRBJ2-7; 8 nucleotides align to TRBD2. V gave up 4 bases and J gave up 13 bases; unmatched junction bases: 9. This CDR3 contains 12 residues. This CDR3 reads CASSWKAGAQYF. The DNA of the CDR3 is TGTGCCAGCAGTTGGAAAGCGGGAGCGCAATACTTC.